This TCR beta chain emerged from a study of CD4 T cells in relation to SARS-CoV-2 and coronaviruses. Turning to the study itself: The HLA restriction of the shared crossreactive spike epitopes was mapped.

Germline CDR1 and CDR2: LNHDA and SQIVND (reference sequence). The CDR3 length is 13 residues. Trimming removed 6 bases at V and 3 bases at J, with 11 bases between. Before the COVID-19 pandemic, during about 2011-2019, CD4+ T cells were taken from unexposed donors. Profiling relied on immunoSEQ multiplex PCR, and the TCRdb table lists in-frame clones only, not all of them. This table has tens of thousands of clones, 94% appearing once. The chain recombines TRBV19 with TRBJ2-5, with D possibly TRBD2 on 6 matching bases. The sequencing input was naive CD4+ T cells from PBMCs. Subset reported: naive CD4+ T cells isolated by negative enrichment. This TCR was sampled from a human donor in good health. The CDR3 protein is CASSWTGEETQYF. The CDR3 DNA reads as TGTGCCAGTAGCTGGACGGGAGAAGAGACCCAGTACTTC. Full variable domain (rest looked up from reference TRBV19 and TRBJ2-5): DGGITQSPKYLFRKEGQNVTLSCEQNLNHDAMYWYRQDPGQGLRLIYYSQIVNDFQKGDIAEGYSVSREKKESFPLTVTSAQKNPTAFYLCASSWTGEETQYFGPGTRLLVL.